Listed below are T cell receptor beta chains from one sample, sequenced in a study of blood T cell repertoires in COVID-19. Profiling relied on immunoSEQ multiplex PCR, and the TCRdb table lists in-frame clones only, not all of them. Of about 59,000 clones listed, around 82% are singletons. Sequences were obtained from peripheral blood. Every receptor here comes from a man aged 60-69 years with acute or convalescent COVID-19. Each CDR3 is given with its conserved first and last residue. The D gene is left open where the match is weak. A row's size may be missing; if present it is once, few, many or a size class.

clone size: NA; J gene: TRBJ1-1; V gene: TRBV7-3; D gene: TRBD1; CDR3 DNA: TGTGCCAGCAGCGCGTGGACAGGGGGCTACACTGAAGCTTTCTTT; CDR3 protein: CASSAWTGGYTEAFF
clone size: NA; J gene: TRBJ2-3; V gene: TRBV19; D gene: TRBD2; CDR3 DNA: TGTGCCAGTAGTATAGGAACGGCTAGCGGGGGGGATACGCAGTATTTT; CDR3 protein: CASSIGTASGGDTQYF
clone size: NA; J gene: TRBJ1-1; V gene: TRBV3-1/TRBV3-2; D gene: NA; CDR3 DNA: TGTGCCAGCAGCCCCTCCTACCGGGACACTGAAGCTTTCTTT; CDR3 protein: CASSPSYRDTEAFF
clone size: NA; J gene: TRBJ2-5; V gene: TRBV3-1/TRBV3-2; D gene: NA; CDR3 DNA: TGTGCCAGCAGCCAACGAGAGACCCAGTACTTC; CDR3 protein: CASSQRETQYF
clone size: NA; J gene: TRBJ2-5; V gene: TRBV7-9; D gene: TRBD2; CDR3 DNA: TGTGCCAGCAGCCTAAGCCTACGGGGGGGCCGCGAGACCCAGTACTTC; CDR3 protein: CASSLSLRGGRETQYF
clone size: NA; J gene: TRBJ2-2; V gene: TRBV5-1; D gene: TRBD1; CDR3 DNA: TGCGCCAGCAGCTTGAAGACAGGGGGCGACACCGGGGAGCTGTTTTTT; CDR3 protein: CASSLKTGGDTGELFF
clone size: NA; J gene: TRBJ1-1; V gene: TRBV11-2; D gene: TRBD1; CDR3 DNA: TGTGCCAGCAGCTTCCGACAGGGGGCGAACACTGAAGCTTTCTTT; CDR3 protein: CASSFRQGANTEAFF
clone size: NA; J gene: TRBJ1-2; V gene: TRBV9; D gene: TRBD1; CDR3 DNA: TGTGCCAGCAGCGTAGGGGGGACAGAGGAGGGCTACACCTTC; CDR3 protein: CASSVGGTEEGYTF
clone size: NA; J gene: TRBJ2-6; V gene: TRBV28; D gene: NA; CDR3 DNA: TGTGCCAGCAGTTTATTCTCCTTGGCCAACGTCCTGACTTTC; CDR3 protein: CASSLFSLANVLTF
clone size: NA; J gene: TRBJ2-5; V gene: TRBV7-8; D gene: NA; CDR3 DNA: TGTGCCAGCAGCTTAGGAGGCGACGTGGGGGGAGAGACCCAGTACTTC; CDR3 protein: CASSLGGDVGGETQYF
clone size: few; J gene: TRBJ1-4; V gene: TRBV7-9; D gene: NA; CDR3 DNA: TGTGCCAGCAGCCCACCGGGGGGGCAGGCTGAAAAACTGTTTTTT; CDR3 protein: CASSPPGGQAEKLFF
clone size: NA; J gene: TRBJ2-5; V gene: TRBV10-2; D gene: NA; CDR3 DNA: TGCGCCAGCAGTGGAGGGGAGACCCAGTACTTC; CDR3 protein: CASSGGETQYF
clone size: NA; J gene: TRBJ2-3; V gene: TRBV5-1; D gene: NA; CDR3 DNA: TGCGCCAGCAGCTTGACTAGCAGCACAGATACGCAGTATTTT; CDR3 protein: CASSLTSSTDTQYF
clone size: NA; J gene: TRBJ1-1; V gene: TRBV4-1; D gene: NA; CDR3 DNA: TGCGCCAGCAGCCAAGATGTCTGGAACACTGAAGCTTTCTTT; CDR3 protein: CASSQDVWNTEAFF
clone size: NA; J gene: TRBJ1-6; V gene: TRBV7-2; D gene: TRBD1; CDR3 DNA: TGTGCCAGCAGGCTCTCTGGGACAGGTTTTTCACCCCTCCACTTT; CDR3 protein: CASRLSGTGFSPLHF
clone size: NA; J gene: TRBJ2-2; V gene: TRBV7-8; D gene: NA; CDR3 DNA: TGTGCCAGCAGCGGAAAAGAGGACACCGGGGAGCTGTTTTTT; CDR3 protein: CASSGKEDTGELFF
clone size: NA; J gene: TRBJ2-5; V gene: TRBV9; D gene: TRBD2; CDR3 DNA: TGTGCCAGCAGCGTAGAACTAGCGGAGGAAGAGACCCAGTACTTC; CDR3 protein: CASSVELAEEETQYF
clone size: NA; J gene: TRBJ1-1; V gene: TRBV9; D gene: TRBD1; CDR3 DNA: TGTGCCAGCAGCTCTCGGACAGGGAACACTGAAGCTTTCTTT; CDR3 protein: CASSSRTGNTEAFF
clone size: once; J gene: TRBJ2-5; V gene: TRBV5-4; D gene: TRBD2; CDR3 DNA: TGTGCCAGCAGCTTGAAGGCTAGCGGCCTGGAGACCCAGTACTTC; CDR3 protein: CASSLKASGLETQYF
clone size: NA; J gene: TRBJ2-3; V gene: TRBV3-1/TRBV3-2; D gene: NA; CDR3 DNA: TGTGCCAGCAGCCACAGGGGGGGCACAGATACGCAGTATTTT; CDR3 protein: CASSHRGGTDTQYF
clone size: NA; J gene: TRBJ2-1; V gene: TRBV7-3; D gene: TRBD2; CDR3 DNA: TGTGCCAGCAGCTCCGCTGGGCGGGGGCCTGCGGGGGGTCCCTACAATGAGCAGTTCTTC; CDR3 protein: CASSSAGRGPAGGPYNEQFF
clone size: NA; J gene: TRBJ2-7; V gene: TRBV5-1; D gene: NA; CDR3 DNA: TGCGCCAGCAGACCCGGGCCCGCGGGTGAGCAGTACTTC; CDR3 protein: CASRPGPAGEQYF